Listed below are T cell receptor beta chains from one sample, sequenced in a study of human T cells and chemical hapten exposure. TCRdb ran MiXCR on the RACE reads and lists one entry per CDR3 protein. The sample records 74,000 or so distinct CDR3 sequences, 10% being singletons. The sample here was whole blood, taken in connection with sensitization to the hapten diphenylcyclopropenone (DPC). Receptors originate from a woman in her forties or fifties with alopecia areata. Some clones in this sample may be carry-over from other donors' samples. The CDR3 runs from the conserved cysteine through the conserved F or W. A D gene is named only where the DNA matches it firmly. Size is stated for part of the rows, as once, few or many counts, or as a class when the clone is expanded.

abundance: many
len: 14
d_gene: TRBD1
j_gene: TRBJ1-1
v_gene: TRBV12-3/TRBV12-4
CDR3nt: TGTGCCAGCAGTTTATGGACAGGACCCACTGAAGCTTTCTTT
CDR3aa: CASSLWTGPTEAFF

abundance: few
len: 11
d_gene: -
j_gene: TRBJ2-1
v_gene: TRBV12-3/TRBV12-4
CDR3nt: TGTGCCAGCAGACTAATTAATGAGCAGTTCTTC
CDR3aa: CASRLINEQFF

abundance: -
len: 12
d_gene: TRBD1
j_gene: TRBJ1-6
v_gene: TRBV20-1
CDR3nt: TGCAGTGCTTATCTGACAGGGCAACCCCTCCACTTT
CDR3aa: CSAYLTGQPLHF

abundance: few
len: 16
d_gene: TRBD2
j_gene: TRBJ2-1
v_gene: TRBV24-1
CDR3nt: TGTGCCACCAGTGATTTCACTAGCGGGGCAAACAATGAGCAGTTCTTC
CDR3aa: CATSDFTSGANNEQFF

abundance: many
len: 16
d_gene: TRBD2
j_gene: TRBJ2-7
v_gene: TRBV4-3
CDR3nt: TGCGCCAGCAGCCACAGCGCTAGCGGGGAAACCTACGAGCAGTACTTC
CDR3aa: CASSHSASGETYEQYF

abundance: -
len: 10
d_gene: -
j_gene: TRBJ1-4
v_gene: TRBV11-2
CDR3nt: TGTGCCAGCGGGACAGAAAAACTGTTTTTT
CDR3aa: CASGTEKLFF

abundance: few
len: 14
d_gene: -
j_gene: TRBJ2-1
v_gene: TRBV18
CDR3nt: TGTGCCAGCTCACCACAAACAGGGTACAATGAGCAGTTCTTC
CDR3aa: CASSPQTGYNEQFF

abundance: -
len: 14
d_gene: -
j_gene: TRBJ2-2
v_gene: TRBV3-1
CDR3nt: TGTGCCAGCAGCCAGGATCACAACACCGGGGAGCTGTTTTTT
CDR3aa: CASSQDHNTGELFF

abundance: few
len: 12
d_gene: TRBD1
j_gene: TRBJ2-5
v_gene: TRBV29-1
CDR3nt: TGCAGCGTCGACAGGGGGCCAGAGACCCAGTACTTC
CDR3aa: CSVDRGPETQYF

abundance: -
len: 13
d_gene: -
j_gene: TRBJ1-1
v_gene: TRBV29-1
CDR3nt: TGCAGCGTTGTAATTCGGACGAACACTGAAGCTTTCTTT
CDR3aa: CSVVIRTNTEAFF

abundance: -
len: 13
d_gene: -
j_gene: TRBJ1-2
v_gene: TRBV6-1
CDR3nt: TGTGCCAGCAGTGAAGAGTCAGGGGATGGCTACACCTTC
CDR3aa: CASSEESGDGYTF

abundance: few
len: 16
d_gene: TRBD1
j_gene: TRBJ2-2
v_gene: TRBV7-6
CDR3nt: TGTGCCAGCAGGTCTCAGGGGGCCCCTACTACCGGGGAGCTGTTTTTT
CDR3aa: CASRSQGAPTTGELFF

abundance: -
len: 16
d_gene: -
j_gene: TRBJ2-3
v_gene: TRBV7-3
CDR3nt: TGTGCCAGCAGCTTCTTGGTTCCGGGAGTAACAGATACGCAGTATTTT
CDR3aa: CASSFLVPGVTDTQYF

abundance: many
len: 15
d_gene: TRBD2
j_gene: TRBJ2-1
v_gene: TRBV3-1
CDR3nt: TGTGCCAGCAGCTCGAGCGGGACGTTCTACAATGAGCAGTTCTTC
CDR3aa: CASSSSGTFYNEQFF

abundance: many
len: 15
d_gene: -
j_gene: TRBJ1-5
v_gene: TRBV12-3/TRBV12-4
CDR3nt: TGTGCCAGCAGTTTATACGGGCAGGGGTTTCAGCCCCAGCATTTT
CDR3aa: CASSLYGQGFQPQHF

abundance: few
len: 12
d_gene: -
j_gene: TRBJ1-1
v_gene: TRBV11-2
CDR3nt: TGTGCCAGCAGTTCCGACAGGTTTGAAGCTTTCTTT
CDR3aa: CASSSDRFEAFF

abundance: many
len: 14
d_gene: -
j_gene: TRBJ2-5
v_gene: TRBV5-6
CDR3nt: TGTGCCAGCAGCTTGGCCCGGAGGGGAGAGACCCAGTACTTC
CDR3aa: CASSLARRGETQYF